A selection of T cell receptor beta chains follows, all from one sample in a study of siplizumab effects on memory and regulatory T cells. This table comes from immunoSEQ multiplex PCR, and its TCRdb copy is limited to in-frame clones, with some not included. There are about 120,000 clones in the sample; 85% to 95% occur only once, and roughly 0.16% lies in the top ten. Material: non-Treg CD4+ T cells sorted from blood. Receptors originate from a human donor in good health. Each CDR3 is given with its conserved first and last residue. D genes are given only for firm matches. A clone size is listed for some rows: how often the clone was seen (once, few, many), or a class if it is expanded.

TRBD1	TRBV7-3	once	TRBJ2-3	TGTGCCAGCAGCGGGCCCGGGACAGGCACAGATACGCAGTATTTT	CASSGPGTGTDTQYF
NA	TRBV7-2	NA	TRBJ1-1	TGTGCCAGCAGCAGAAACCAGGGATGGGGCACTGAAGCTTTCTTT	CASSRNQGWGTEAFF
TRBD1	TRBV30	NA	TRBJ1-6	TGTGCCTGGACCCCAGGGGGGAATTCACCCCTCCACTTT	CAWTPGGNSPLHF
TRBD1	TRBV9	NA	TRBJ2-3	TGTGCCAGCAGCCTTGTTACAGGGGAAACAGATACGCAGTATTTT	CASSLVTGETDTQYF
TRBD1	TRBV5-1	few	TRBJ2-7	TGCGCCAGCAGCCCATTGGGACAGGGAAGGCACGAGCAGTACTTC	CASSPLGQGRHEQYF
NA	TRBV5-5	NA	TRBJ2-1	TGTGCCAGCACCTCGTTCGGGGCTGGCCACAATGAGCAGTTCTTC	CASTSFGAGHNEQFF
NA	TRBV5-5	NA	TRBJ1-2	TGTGCCAGCAGCTTGGCCGGAGGGAACTATGGCTACACCTTC	CASSLAGGNYGYTF
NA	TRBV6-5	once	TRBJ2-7	TGTGCCAGCAGAGGAGACAGACCCAGCGAGCAGTACTTC	CASRGDRPSEQYF
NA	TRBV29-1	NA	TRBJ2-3	TGCAGCGTTGAATTCGGTTCGGATACGCAGTATTTT	CSVEFGSDTQYF
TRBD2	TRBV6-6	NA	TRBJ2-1	TGTGCCAGCAGTTCCCAGGGCGGGGGGGTTAGTGAGCAGTTCTTC	CASSSQGGGVSEQFF
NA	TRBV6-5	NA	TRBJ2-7	TGTGCCAGCAGTTACGAGACAGGCTCCTACGAGCAGTACTTC	CASSYETGSYEQYF
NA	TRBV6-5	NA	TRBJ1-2	TGTGCCAGCAGGCCCCCCGCAGCCCCTTCGGAGGGCTACACCTTC	CASRPPAAPSEGYTF
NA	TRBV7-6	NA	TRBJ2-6	TGTGCCAGCAGCTTGGGAGGACCTGGGGCCAACGTCCTGACTTTC	CASSLGGPGANVLTF
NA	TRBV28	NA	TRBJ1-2	TGTGCCAGCAGTTTAGGAGCTAACTATGGCTACACCTTC	CASSLGANYGYTF
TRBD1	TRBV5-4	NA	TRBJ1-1	TGTGCCAGCACCTCCGGGACAGGGGTTCTCAACACACCCCACACTGAAGCTTTCTTT	CASTSGTGVLNTPHTEAFF
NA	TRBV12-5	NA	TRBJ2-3	TGTGCTAGTGGTTTGGGACAGTCCACAGATACGCAGTATTTT	CASGLGQSTDTQYF
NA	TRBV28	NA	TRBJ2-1	TGTGCCACCACGGGCCAGGCCGAATACTACAATGAGCAGTTCTTC	CATTGQAEYYNEQFF
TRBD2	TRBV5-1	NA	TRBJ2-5	TGCGCCAGCAGCTTCGCGGGGGGGCCTAGGGAGACCCAGTACTTC	CASSFAGGPRETQYF
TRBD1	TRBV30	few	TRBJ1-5	TGTGCCTGGAGTGATACTAACAGGGGGCGAGGCAATCAGCCCCAGCATTTT	CAWSDTNRGRGNQPQHF
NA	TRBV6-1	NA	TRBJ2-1	TGTGCCAGCAGTGATTCTGGGTATGAGCAGTTCTTC	CASSDSGYEQFF
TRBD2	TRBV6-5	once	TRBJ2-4	TGTGCCAGCAGTTACACTCTAGCGGGGGGGAACATTCAGTACTTC	CASSYTLAGGNIQYF
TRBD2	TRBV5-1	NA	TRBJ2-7	TGCGCCAGCAGCCTACCCCAGGGCGGGAGCTCCTACGAGCAGTACTTC	CASSLPQGGSSYEQYF
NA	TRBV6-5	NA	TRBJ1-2	TGTGCCAGCAGTTACGCTAATACAGGGTCTGCTGGCTACACCTTC	CASSYANTGSAGYTF
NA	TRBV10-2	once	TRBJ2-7	TGCGCCAGCAGTGAAGGGTCCCGGTCCTACGAGCAGTACTTT	CASSEGSRSYEQYF